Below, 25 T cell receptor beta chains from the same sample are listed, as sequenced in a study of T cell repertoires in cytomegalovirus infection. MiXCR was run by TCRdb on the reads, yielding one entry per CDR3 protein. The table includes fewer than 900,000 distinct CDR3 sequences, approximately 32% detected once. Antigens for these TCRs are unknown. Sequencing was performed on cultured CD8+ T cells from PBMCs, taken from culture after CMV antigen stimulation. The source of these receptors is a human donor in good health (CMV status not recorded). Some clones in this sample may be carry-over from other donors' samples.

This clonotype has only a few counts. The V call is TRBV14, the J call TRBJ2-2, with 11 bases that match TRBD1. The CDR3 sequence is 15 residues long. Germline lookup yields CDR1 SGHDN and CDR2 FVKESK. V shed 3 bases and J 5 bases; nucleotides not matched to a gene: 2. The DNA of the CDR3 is TGTGCCAGCAGCCAGGACAGGGGGCGGACCGGGGAGCTGTTTTTT. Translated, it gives CASSQDRGRTGELFF.

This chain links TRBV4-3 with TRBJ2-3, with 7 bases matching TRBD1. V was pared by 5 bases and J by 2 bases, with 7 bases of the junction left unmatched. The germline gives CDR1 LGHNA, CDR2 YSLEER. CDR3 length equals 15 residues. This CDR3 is CASSDPGGDTDTQYF. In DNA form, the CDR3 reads TGCGCCAGCAGCGATCCAGGGGGAGACACAGATACGCAGTATTTT.

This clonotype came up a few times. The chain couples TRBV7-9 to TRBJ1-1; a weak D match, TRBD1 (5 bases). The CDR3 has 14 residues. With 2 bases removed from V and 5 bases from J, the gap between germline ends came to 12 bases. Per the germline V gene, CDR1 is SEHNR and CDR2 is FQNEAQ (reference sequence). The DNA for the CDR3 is TGTGCCAGCAGCTTATCGGAGGGACGAACTGAAGCTTTCTTT. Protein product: CASSLSEGRTEAFF.

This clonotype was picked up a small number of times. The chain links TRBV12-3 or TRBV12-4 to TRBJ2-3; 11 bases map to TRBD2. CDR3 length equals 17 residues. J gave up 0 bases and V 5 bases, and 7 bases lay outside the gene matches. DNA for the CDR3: TGTGCCAGCAGTACCCTAGCGGGGGGCGATAGCACAGATACGCAGTATTTT. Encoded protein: CASSTLAGGDSTDTQYF.

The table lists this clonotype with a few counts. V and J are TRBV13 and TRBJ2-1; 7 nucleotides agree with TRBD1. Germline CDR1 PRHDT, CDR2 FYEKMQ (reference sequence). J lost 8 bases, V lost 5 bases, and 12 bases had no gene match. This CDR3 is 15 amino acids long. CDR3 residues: CASSERQGWGDEQFF. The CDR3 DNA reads TGTGCCAGCAGCGAGAGACAGGGCTGGGGCGATGAGCAGTTCTTC.

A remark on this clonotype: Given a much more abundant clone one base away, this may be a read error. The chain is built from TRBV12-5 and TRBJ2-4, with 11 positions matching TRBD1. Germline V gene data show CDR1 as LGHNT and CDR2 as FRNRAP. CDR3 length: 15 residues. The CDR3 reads CTSGLAGTGGNIQYF. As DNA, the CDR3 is TGTACTAGTGGTTTGGCCGGGACAGGGGGAAACATTCAGTACTTC.

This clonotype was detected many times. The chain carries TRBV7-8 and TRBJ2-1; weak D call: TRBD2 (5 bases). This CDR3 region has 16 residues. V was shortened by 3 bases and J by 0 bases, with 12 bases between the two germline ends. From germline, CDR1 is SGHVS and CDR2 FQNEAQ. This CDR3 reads CASSFGREGSYNEQFF. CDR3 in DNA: TGTGCCAGCAGCTTCGGACGGGAAGGCTCCTACAATGAGCAGTTCTTC.

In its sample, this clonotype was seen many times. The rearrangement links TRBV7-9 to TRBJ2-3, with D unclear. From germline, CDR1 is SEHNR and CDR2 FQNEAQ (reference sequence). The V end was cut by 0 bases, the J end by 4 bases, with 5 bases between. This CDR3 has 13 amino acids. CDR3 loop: CASSLAPPDTQYF. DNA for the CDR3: TGTGCCAGCAGCTTAGCGCCACCAGATACGCAGTATTTT.

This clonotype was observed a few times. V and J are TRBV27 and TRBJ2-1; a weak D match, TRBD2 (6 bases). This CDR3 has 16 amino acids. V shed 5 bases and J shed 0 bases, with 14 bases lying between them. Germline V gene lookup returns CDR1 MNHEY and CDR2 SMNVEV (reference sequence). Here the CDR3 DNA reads TGTGCCAGCAGTCCCCCGGGAGCTGTCTCCTACAATGAGCAGTTCTTC. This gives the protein CASSPPGAVSYNEQFF.

This CDR3 is CASSYSLAGGEQFF. CDR3 nucleotides: TGTGCCAGCAGTTACTCGCTAGCGGGCGGTGAGCAGTTCTTC. This chain uses TRBV6-2 or TRBV6-3 with TRBJ2-1; 8 bases line up with TRBD2. The germline CDR1 and CDR2 sequences are MNHEY and SVGEGT. After removal of 0 bases from V and 9 bases from J, the junction contained 4 bases not matched to a gene. CDR3 length: 14 residues.

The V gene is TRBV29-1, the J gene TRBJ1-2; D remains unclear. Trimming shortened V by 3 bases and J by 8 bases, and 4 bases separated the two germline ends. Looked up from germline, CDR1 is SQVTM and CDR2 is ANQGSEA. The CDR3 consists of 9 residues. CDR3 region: CSVDRGYTF. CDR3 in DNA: TGCAGCGTTGATCGAGGCTACACCTTC. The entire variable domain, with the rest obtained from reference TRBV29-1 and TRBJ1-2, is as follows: SAVISQKPSRDICQRGTSLTIQCQVDSQVTMMFWYRQQPGQSLTLIATANQGSEATYESGFVIDKFPISRPNLTFSTLTVSNMSPEDSSIYLCSVDRGYTFGSGTRLTVV.

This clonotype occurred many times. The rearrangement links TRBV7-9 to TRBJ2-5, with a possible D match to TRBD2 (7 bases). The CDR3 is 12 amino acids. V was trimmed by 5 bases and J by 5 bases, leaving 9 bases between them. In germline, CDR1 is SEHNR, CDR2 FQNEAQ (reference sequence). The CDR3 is CASSKGGETQYF. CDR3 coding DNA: TGTGCCAGCAGCAAGGGGGGGGAGACCCAGTACTTC.

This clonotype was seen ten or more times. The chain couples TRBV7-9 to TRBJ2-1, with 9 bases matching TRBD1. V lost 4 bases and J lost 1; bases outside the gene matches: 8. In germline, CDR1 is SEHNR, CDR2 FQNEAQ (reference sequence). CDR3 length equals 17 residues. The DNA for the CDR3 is TGTGCCAGCAGCTCAGGACAGGGGCCGGGATCCTACAATGAGCAGTTCTTC. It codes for CASSSGQGPGSYNEQFF.

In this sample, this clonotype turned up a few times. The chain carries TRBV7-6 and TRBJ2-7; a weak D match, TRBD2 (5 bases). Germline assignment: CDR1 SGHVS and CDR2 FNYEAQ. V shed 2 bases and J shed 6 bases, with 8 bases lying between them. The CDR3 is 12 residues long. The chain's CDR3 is CASSLSAVEQYF. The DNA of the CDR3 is TGTGCCAGCAGCTTATCAGCGGTCGAGCAGTACTTC. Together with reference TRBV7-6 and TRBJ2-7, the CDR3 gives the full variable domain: GAGVSQSPRYKVTKRGQDVALRCDPISGHVSLYWYRQALGQGPEFLTYFNYEAQQDKSGLPNDRFSAERPEGSISTLTIQRTEQRDSAMYRCASSLSAVEQYFGPGTRLTVT.

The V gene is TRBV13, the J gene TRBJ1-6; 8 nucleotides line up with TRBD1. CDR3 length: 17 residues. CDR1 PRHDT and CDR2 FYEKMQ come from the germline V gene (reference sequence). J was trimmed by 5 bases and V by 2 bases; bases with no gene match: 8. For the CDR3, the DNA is TGTGCCAGCAGCTTACCAGGGGGCGCCGAGGATAATTCACCCCTCCACTTT. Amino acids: CASSLPGGAEDNSPLHF.

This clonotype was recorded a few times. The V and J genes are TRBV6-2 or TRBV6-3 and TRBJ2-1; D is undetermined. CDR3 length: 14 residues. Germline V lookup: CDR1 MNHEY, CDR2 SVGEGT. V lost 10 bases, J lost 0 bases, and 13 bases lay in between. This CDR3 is CATTELSSYNEQFF. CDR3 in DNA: TGTGCCACCACGGAGCTGAGCTCCTACAATGAGCAGTTCTTC.

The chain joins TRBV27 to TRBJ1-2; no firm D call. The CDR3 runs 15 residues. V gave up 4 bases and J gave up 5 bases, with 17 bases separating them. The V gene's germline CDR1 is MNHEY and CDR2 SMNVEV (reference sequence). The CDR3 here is CASSSVRQVLYGYTF. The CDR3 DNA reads TGTGCCAGCAGTTCAGTCAGACAAGTTTTATATGGCTACACCTTC.

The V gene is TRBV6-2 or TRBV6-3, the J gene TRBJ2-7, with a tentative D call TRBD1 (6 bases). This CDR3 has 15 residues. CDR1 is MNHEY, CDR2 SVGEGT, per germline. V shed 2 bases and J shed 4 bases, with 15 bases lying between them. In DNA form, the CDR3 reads TGTGCCAGCAGTTACCTGGCTGGGACACAATACGAGCAGTACGTC. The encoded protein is CASSYLAGTQYEQYV.

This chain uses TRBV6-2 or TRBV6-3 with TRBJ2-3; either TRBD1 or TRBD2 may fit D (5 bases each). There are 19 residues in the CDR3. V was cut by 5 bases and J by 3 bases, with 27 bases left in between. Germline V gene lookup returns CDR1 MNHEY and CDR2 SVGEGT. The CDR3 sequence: CASSEVEGTGYGITDTQYF. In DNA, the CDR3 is TGTGCCAGCAGTGAAGTAGAGGGAACAGGTTACGGGATTACAGATACGCAGTATTTT.

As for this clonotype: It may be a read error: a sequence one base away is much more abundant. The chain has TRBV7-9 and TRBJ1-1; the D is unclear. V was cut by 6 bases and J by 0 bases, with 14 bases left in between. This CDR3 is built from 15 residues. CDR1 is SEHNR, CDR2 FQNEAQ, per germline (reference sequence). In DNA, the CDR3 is TGTGCCAGCAGTTCAGCCGTGACGGTGAACACTGAAGCTTTCTTT. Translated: CASSSAVTVNTEAFF.

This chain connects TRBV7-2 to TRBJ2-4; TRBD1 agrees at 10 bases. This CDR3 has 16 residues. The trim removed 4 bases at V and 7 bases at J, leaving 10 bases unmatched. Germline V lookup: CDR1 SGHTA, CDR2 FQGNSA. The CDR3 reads CASSSFKSGQGNIQYF. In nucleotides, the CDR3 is TGTGCCAGCAGCTCTTTTAAGTCGGGACAGGGGAACATTCAGTACTTC.

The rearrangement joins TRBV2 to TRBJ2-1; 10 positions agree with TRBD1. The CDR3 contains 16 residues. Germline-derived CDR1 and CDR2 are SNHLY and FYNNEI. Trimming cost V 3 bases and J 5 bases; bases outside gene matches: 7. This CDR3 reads CASSEFGTGANNEQFF. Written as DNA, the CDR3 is TGTGCCAGCAGTGAGTTTGGGACAGGGGCAAACAATGAGCAGTTCTTC.

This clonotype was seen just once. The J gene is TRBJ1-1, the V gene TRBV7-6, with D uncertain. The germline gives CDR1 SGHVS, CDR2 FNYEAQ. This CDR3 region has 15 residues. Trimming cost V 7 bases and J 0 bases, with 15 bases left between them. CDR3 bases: TGTGCCAGCAACATTAGAGGCGGCATGAACACTGAAGCTTTCTTT. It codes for CASNIRGGMNTEAFF.

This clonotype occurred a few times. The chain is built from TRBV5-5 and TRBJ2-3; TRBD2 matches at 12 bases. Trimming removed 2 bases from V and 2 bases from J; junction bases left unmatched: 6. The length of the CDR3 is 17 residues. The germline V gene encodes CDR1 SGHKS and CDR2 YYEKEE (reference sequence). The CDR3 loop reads CASSFTSGGTYTDTQYF. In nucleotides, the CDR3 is TGTGCCAGCAGCTTCACTAGCGGGGGGACCTACACAGATACGCAGTATTTT.

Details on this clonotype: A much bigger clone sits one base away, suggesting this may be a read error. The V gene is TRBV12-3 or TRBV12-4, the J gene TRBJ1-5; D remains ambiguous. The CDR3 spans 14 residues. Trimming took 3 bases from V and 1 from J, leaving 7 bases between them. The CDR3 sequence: CASSFWESNQPQHF. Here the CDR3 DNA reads TGTGCCAGCAGTTTCTGGGAGAGCAATCAGCCCCAGCATTTT.